A selection of T cell receptor beta chains follows, all from one sample in a study of beta chain features in type 1 diabetes. This table comes from immunoSEQ multiplex PCR, and its TCRdb copy is limited to in-frame clones, with some not included. The sample has nearly 700,000 clones, roughly 13% seen once. The sequenced sample was naive CD4+ T cells from blood. These receptors were collected from a man younger than 30 with type 1 diabetes. Each CDR3 is given with its conserved first and last residue. The order of the fields is CDR3 DNA, CDR3 protein, D gene, J gene, CDR3 length, clone size, V gene. A D gene is named only where the DNA matches it firmly. Clone size is not always given. Where it is, it says once, few, many or a class for expanded clones.

TGTGCCAGCAGTTCGTTCGACTCCGGGGCGCAGTATTTT | CASSSFDSGAQYF | - | TRBJ2-3 | 13 | - | TRBV6-5
TGTGCCATCAGTGGGGGGGTTGAAGCTTTCTTT | CAISGGVEAFF | - | TRBJ1-1 | 11 | few | TRBV10-3
TGTGCCAGCAGCTCCTGGACTAGCGGGGGGGCCGGTGAGCAGTTCTTC | CASSSWTSGGAGEQFF | TRBD2 | TRBJ2-1 | 16 | few | TRBV7-6
TGTGCCAGCAGCTTAAAAGGGGGCAGCTCCACTGAAGCTTTCTTT | CASSLKGGSSTEAFF | TRBD1 | TRBJ1-1 | 15 | - | TRBV7-9
TGTGCCAGTAGTATCGGGCAGGGAGGTCAGCCCCAGCATTTT | CASSIGQGGQPQHF | - | TRBJ1-5 | 14 | - | TRBV19
TGTGCCAGCAGCTTAGCGTTGGCGGCCGGGGAGCTGTTTTTT | CASSLALAAGELFF | - | TRBJ2-2 | 14 | - | TRBV7-9
TGTGCCAGCAGCCTCGCAGGACAGAGCAGCTATGGCTACACCTTC | CASSLAGQSSYGYTF | - | TRBJ1-2 | 15 | - | TRBV9
TGTGCCAGCAGCCCTGCGGGGGAGAGGGCAGATACGCAGTATTTT | CASSPAGERADTQYF | TRBD2 | TRBJ2-3 | 15 | few | TRBV28
TGTGCCAGCAGCAACCGAGGGACAGCTTCGGAAAAACTGTTTTTT | CASSNRGTASEKLFF | TRBD1 | TRBJ1-4 | 15 | - | TRBV7-2
TGTGCCAGCGGACAGGGGACCGTCTATGGCTACACCTTC | CASGQGTVYGYTF | TRBD1 | TRBJ1-2 | 13 | few | TRBV9
TGTGCCAGCAGTGAAACGATAGGCTCGTATGCTAACTATGGCTACACCTTC | CASSETIGSYANYGYTF | - | TRBJ1-2 | 17 | - | TRBV25-1
TGTGCCAGCAGTTTATCCGTTAGCGGTCAGCCCCAGCATTTT | CASSLSVSGQPQHF | - | TRBJ1-5 | 14 | - | TRBV28
TGCAGCGCTCCCGTGGGAGGGGGCTTCACTGAAGCTTTCTTT | CSAPVGGGFTEAFF | TRBD1 | TRBJ1-1 | 14 | - | TRBV29-1
TGTGCCAGCAGCTTCCCTTTGGACGGGAACACTGAAGCTTTCTTT | CASSFPLDGNTEAFF | - | TRBJ1-1 | 15 | - | TRBV5-4
TGCGCCAGCAGCCACGGACAGGGGGCTAACTATGGCTACACCTTC | CASSHGQGANYGYTF | TRBD1 | TRBJ1-2 | 15 | few | TRBV4-1
TGTGCCTGGGGTCTGACACCGAACACTGAAGCTTTCTTT | CAWGLTPNTEAFF | - | TRBJ1-1 | 13 | - | TRBV30
TGTGCCACCAGCAGAGCTAAGACGACAGGGTGGGACACTGAAGCTTTCTTT | CATSRAKTTGWDTEAFF | TRBD1 | TRBJ1-1 | 17 | - | TRBV15
TGTGCCAGCAGGCTAGATGGGGCAGATACGCAGTATTTT | CASRLDGADTQYF | - | TRBJ2-3 | 13 | few | TRBV2
TGTGCCTACAGCCAGGGGACGAATCCCTCCTACAATGAGCAGTTCTTC | CAYSQGTNPSYNEQFF | - | TRBJ2-1 | 16 | - | TRBV10-3
TGTGCCAGCAGTTGGGGGCTTGGCTATGGCTACACCTTC | CASSWGLGYGYTF | - | TRBJ1-2 | 13 | - | TRBV11-2
TGTGCCATCCAGCCGGGCCCGTCAAGGGATACGCAGTATTTT | CAIQPGPSRDTQYF | - | TRBJ2-3 | 14 | few | TRBV10-3
TGTGCCTGGATTACGGGGGGATTCGGTGAAGCTTTCTTT | CAWITGGFGEAFF | - | TRBJ1-1 | 13 | - | TRBV30
TGTGCCAGCAGCTTGGGGCCGGGGAGTGGAAACACCACATATTTT | CASSLGPGSGNTTYF | - | TRBJ1-3 | 15 | - | TRBV7-2
TGTGCCATCAGCCTGAACCCGACAGGTTCGGCAGAGACCCAGTACTTC | CAISLNPTGSAETQYF | - | TRBJ2-5 | 16 | - | TRBV10-3
TGTGCTAGCAGCTTTTCACTAGCGAACGGGGAGCTGTTTTTT | CASSFSLANGELFF | TRBD2 | TRBJ2-2 | 14 | few | TRBV7-7
TGTGCCTGGAGTGTACAAACAGACTCCTACGAGCAGTACTTC | CAWSVQTDSYEQYF | - | TRBJ2-7 | 14 | few | TRBV30
TGTGCCAGCTCACCCCCGGACAGGGGCGGAGAGACCCAGTACTTC | CASSPPDRGGETQYF | TRBD1 | TRBJ2-5 | 15 | - | TRBV18
TGTGCCTGGAATTATGTGGAGGGCTCTGGAAACACCATATATTTT | CAWNYVEGSGNTIYF | - | TRBJ1-3 | 15 | few | TRBV30